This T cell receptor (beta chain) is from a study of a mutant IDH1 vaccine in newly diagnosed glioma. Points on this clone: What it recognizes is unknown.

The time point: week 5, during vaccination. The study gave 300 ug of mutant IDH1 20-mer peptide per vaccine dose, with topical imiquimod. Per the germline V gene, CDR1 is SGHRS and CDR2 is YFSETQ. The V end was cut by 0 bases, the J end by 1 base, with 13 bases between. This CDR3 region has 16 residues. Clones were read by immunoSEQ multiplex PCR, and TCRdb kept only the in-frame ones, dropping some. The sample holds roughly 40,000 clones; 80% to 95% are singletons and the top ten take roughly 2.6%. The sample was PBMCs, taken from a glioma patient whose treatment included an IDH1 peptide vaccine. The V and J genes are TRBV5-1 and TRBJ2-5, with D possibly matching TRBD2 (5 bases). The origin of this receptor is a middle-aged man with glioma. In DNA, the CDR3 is TGCGCCAGCAGCTTGGAGGGAGTAGGCATCCAAGAGACCCAGTACTTC. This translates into CASSLEGVGIQETQYF.